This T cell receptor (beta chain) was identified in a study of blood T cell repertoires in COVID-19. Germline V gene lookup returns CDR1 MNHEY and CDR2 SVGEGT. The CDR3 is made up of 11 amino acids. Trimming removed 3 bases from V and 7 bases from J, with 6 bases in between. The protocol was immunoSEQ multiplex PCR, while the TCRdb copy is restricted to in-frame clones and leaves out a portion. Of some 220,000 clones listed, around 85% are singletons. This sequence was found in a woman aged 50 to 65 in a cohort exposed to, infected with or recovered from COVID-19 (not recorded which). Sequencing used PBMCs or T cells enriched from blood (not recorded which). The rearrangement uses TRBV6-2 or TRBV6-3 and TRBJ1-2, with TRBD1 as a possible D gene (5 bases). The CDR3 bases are TGTGCCAGCAGTTATCAGGGTGGCTACACCTTC. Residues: CASSYQGGYTF.